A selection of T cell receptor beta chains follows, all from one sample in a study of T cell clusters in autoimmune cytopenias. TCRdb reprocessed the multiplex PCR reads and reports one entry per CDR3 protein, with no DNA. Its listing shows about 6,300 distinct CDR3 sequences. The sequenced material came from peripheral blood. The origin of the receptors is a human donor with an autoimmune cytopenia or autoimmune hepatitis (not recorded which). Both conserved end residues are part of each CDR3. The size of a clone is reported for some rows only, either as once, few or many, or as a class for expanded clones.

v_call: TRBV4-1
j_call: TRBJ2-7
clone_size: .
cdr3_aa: CASTGRQASGGYEQYF

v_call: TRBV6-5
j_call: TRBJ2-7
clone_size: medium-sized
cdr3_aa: CASSFQYEQYF

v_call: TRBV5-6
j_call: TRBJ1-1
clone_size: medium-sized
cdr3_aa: CASSLDSNTEAFF

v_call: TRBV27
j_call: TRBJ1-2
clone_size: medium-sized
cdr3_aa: CASSSTWTEMVGYTF

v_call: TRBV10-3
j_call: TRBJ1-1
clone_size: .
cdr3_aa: CAISEGGVPGTEAFF

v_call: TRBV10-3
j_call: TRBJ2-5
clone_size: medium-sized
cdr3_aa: CAISSGTSVQETQYF

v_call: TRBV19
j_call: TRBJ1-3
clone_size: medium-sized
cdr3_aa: CASRLAPVPGNTIYF

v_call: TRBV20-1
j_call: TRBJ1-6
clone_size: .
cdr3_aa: CSARGGPLSNRAYNSPLHF

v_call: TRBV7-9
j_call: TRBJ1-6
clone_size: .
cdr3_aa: CASSLAGRGANSPLHF

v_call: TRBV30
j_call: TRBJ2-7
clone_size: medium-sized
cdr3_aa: CAWSYAGGLTYEQYF

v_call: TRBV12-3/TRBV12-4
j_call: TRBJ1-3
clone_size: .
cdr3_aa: CASTISGLHNGNTIYF

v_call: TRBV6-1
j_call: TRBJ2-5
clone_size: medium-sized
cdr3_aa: CASRWWQGETQYF

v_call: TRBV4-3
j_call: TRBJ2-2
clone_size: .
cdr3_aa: CASSQVTGAGELFF

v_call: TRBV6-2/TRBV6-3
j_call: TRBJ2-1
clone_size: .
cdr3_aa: CASSYDLKPPGGNEQFF

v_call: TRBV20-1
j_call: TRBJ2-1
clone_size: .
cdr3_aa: CSCAGVINEQFF

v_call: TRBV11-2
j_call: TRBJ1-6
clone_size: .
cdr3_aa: CASSPGTPNSPLHF

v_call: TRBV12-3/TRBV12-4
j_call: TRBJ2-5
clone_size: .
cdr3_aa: CASSLQGEETQYF

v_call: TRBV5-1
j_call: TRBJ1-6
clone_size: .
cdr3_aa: CASSQGEGSSYNSPLHF

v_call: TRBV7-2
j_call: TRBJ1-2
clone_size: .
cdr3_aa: CASSPQGGPYGYTF

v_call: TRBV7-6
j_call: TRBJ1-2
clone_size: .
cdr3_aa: CASSLISEANYGYTF

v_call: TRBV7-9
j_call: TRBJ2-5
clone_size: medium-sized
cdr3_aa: CASSLAGSETQYF

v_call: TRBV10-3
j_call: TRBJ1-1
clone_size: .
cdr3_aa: CAISEWENTEAFF

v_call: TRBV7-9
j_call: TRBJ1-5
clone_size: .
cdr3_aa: CASSESNQPQHF

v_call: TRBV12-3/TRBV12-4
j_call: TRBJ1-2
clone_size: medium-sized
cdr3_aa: CASTLHKGPGEPGYGYTF

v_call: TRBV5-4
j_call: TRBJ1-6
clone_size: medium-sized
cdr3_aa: CASSLAGGSSYNSPLHF

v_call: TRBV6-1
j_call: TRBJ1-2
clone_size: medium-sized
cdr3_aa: CASSERGRLGGYTF

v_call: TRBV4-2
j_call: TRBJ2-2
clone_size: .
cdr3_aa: CASSQVAGATGELFF

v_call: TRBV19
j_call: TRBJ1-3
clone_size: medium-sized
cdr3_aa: CASSKTGPGNTIYF

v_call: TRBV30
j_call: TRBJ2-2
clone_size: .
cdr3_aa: CAWSRPGELFF

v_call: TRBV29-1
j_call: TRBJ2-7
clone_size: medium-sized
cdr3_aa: CSVGGPGGGNSYEQYF

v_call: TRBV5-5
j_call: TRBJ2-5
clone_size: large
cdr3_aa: CASSPRTEEETQYF

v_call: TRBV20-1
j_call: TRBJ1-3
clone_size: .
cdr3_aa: CSARDKHPGNTIYF

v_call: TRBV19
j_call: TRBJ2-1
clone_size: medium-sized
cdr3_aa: CASRRGTGGQGSYNEQFF

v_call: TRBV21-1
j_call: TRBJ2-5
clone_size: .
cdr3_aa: CASSKGAGRKKETQYF

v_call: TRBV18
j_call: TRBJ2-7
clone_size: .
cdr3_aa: CASSSRTGGLNEQYF

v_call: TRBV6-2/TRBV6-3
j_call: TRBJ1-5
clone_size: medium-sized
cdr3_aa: CASDTLAYQPQHF

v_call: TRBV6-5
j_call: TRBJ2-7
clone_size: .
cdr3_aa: CASSLLAGGSYEQYF

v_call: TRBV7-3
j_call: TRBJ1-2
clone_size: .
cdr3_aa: CASSPQGDNSYGYTF

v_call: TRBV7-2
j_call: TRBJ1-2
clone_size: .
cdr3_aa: CASSPRDRTNYGYTF

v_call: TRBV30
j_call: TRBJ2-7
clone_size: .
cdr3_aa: CAWDRDRGAEQYF

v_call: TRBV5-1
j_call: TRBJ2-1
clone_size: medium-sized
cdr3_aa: CASSPVGNEQFF

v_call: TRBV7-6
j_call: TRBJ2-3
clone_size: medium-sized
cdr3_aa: CASRGDGSTDTQYF

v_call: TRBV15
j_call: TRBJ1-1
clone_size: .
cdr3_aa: CATSRGGRSQNTEAFF

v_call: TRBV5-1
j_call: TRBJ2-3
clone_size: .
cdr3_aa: CASSLGDHTDTQYF

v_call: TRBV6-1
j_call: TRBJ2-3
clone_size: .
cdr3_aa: CASSGGGSTDTQYF

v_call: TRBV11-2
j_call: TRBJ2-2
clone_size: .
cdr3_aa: CASSLELGPVWRSTGELFF

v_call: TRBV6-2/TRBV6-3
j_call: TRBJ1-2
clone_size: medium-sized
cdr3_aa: CASSDPGDRGDYTF

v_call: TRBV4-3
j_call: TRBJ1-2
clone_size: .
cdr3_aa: CASSHTGQGYGYTF

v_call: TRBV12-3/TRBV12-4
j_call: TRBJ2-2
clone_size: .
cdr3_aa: CASRLVGETGELFF

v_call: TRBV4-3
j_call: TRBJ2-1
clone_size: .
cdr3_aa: CASSQWGDAEQFF

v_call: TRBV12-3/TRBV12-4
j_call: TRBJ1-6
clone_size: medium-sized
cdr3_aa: CASSFQVATSPLHF

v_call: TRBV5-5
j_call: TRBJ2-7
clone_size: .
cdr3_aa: CASSRKFDRGYEQYF

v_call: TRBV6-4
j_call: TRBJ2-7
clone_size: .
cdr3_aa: CASSDSVSGGNSSYEQYF